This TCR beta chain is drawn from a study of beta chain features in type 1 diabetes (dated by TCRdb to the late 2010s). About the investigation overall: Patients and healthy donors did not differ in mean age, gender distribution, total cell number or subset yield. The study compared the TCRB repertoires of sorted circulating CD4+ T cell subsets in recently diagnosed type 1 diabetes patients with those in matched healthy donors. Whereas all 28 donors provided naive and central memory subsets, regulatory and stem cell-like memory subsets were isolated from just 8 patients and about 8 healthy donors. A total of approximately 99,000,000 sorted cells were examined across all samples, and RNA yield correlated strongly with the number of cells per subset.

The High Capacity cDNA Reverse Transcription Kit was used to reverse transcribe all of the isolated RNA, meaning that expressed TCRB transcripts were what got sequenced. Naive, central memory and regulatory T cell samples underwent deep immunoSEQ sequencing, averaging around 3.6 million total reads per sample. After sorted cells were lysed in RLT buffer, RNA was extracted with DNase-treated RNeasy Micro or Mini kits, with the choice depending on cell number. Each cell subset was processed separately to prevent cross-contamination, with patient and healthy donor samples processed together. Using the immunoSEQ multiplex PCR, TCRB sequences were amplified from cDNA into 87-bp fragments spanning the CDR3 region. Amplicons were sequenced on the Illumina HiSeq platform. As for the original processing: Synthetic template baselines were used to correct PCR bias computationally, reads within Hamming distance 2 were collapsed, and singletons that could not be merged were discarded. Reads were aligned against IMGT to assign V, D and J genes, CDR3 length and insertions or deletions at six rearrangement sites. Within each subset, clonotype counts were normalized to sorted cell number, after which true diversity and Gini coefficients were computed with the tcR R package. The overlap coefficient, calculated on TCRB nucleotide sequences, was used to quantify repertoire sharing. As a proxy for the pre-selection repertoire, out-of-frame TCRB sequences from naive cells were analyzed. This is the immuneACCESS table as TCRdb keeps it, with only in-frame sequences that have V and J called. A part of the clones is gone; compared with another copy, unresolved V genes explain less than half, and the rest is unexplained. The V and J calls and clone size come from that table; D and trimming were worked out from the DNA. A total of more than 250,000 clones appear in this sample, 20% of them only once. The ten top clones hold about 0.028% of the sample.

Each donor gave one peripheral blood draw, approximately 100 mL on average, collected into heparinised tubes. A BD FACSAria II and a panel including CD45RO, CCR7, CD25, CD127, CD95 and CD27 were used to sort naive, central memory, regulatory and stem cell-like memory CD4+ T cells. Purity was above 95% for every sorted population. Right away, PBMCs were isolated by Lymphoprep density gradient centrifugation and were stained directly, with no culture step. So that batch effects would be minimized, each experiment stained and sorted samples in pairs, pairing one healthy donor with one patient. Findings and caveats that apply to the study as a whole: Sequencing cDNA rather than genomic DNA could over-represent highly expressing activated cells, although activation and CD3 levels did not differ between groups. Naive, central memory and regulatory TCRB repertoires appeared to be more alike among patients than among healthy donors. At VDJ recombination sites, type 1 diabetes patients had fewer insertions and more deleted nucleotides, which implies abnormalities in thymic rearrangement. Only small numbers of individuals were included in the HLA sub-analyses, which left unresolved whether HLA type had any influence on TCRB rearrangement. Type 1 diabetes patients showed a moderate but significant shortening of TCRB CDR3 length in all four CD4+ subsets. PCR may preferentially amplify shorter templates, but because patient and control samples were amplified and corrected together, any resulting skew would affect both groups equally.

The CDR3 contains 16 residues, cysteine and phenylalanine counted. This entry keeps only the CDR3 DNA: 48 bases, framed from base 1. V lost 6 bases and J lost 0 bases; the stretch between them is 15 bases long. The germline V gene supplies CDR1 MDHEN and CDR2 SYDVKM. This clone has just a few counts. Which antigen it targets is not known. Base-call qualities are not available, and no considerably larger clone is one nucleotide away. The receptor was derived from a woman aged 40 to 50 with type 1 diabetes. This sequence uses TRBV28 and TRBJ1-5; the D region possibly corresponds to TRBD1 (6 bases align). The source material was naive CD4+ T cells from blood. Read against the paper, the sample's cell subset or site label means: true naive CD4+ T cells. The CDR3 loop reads CASSPGQYYSNQPQHF. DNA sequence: TGTGCCAGCAGCCCAGGACAGTACTATAGCAATCAGCCCCAGCATTTT.